The clone carrying this T cell receptor beta chain was found a few times. No antigen is known for it. This sample is drawn from a study of beta chain features in type 1 diabetes. Findings and limits, study-wide: In all four CD4+ subsets, TCRB CDR3 length was significantly, moderately reduced in type 1 diabetes.

Sequenced material consisted of expressed TCRB transcripts (all of the isolated RNA was reverse transcribed). Assay used: immunoSEQ multiplex PCR; TCRdb lists only in-frame clones, some missing. This sample yields hundreds of thousands of clones, of which over 14% are seen a single time; around 0.015% belongs to the top ten. The junction had 7 bases not matched to a gene; V was cut back by 5 bases and J by 4 bases. The CDR3 runs 15 residues. Germline values: CDR1 MDHEN, CDR2 SYDVKM. This rearrangement joins TRBV28 to TRBJ2-1, with TRBD1 matching over 8 bases. Sequences were obtained from naive CD4+ T cells from blood. The receptor was isolated from a man between 18 and 35 years old with type 1 diabetes. The CDR3 region is CASSPRTGRYNEQFF. The CDR3 coding sequence is TGTGCCAGCAGTCCCCGGACAGGGAGGTACAATGAGCAGTTCTTC.